These 12 T cell receptor beta chains share one sample of origin, sequenced in a study of glioma-infiltrating T cells after dendritic cell vaccination. Using immunoSEQ multiplex PCR, the repertoire was profiled, and TCRdb retains in-frame clones only, with some absent. The sample yields some 70,000 clones, around 81% seen once. Sample: blood, taken before dendritic cell vaccination. The receptors here all came from a human donor with glioblastoma.

This clone was counted only a few times. The chain combines TRBV19 with TRBJ1-1; D is possibly TRBD1 (6 bases). There are 16 residues in the CDR3. Looked up from germline, CDR1 is LNHDA and CDR2 is SQIVND (reference sequence). V lost 2 bases and J lost 4, with 17 bases in between. CDR3 amino acids: CASSILGTLEGTEAFF. The CDR3 nucleotides read TGTGCCAGTAGTATACTTGGGACATTGGAAGGCACTGAAGCTTTCTTT.

This clone is labeled as medium-sized (0.01 to 0.1%). V usage is TRBV6-5 and J usage is TRBJ1-2, with 10 bases fitting TRBD1. Per germline, CDR1 MNHEY and CDR2 SVGAGI. V dropped 2 bases and J dropped 1; count of bases not matched to a gene: 4. The CDR3 runs to 16 residues. CDR3 nucleotide sequence: TGTGCCAGCAGTTACGCCCGGACAGGGGGTAACTATGGCTACACCTTC. Translating it yields CASSYARTGGNYGYTF.

The CDR3 DNA reads TGTGCCAGCACTCATGGGGGGGCTCCCTACAATGAGCAGTTCTTC. It encodes CASTHGGAPYNEQFF. The gene calls are TRBV27 and TRBJ2-1, with D possibly matching TRBD2 (7 bases). Trimming removed 7 bases from V and 2 bases from J, with 15 bases in between. The germline CDR1 and CDR2 sequences are MNHEY and SMNVEV (reference sequence). This CDR3 has 15 residues.

The chain links TRBV27 to TRBJ2-3, with a tentative D call TRBD1 (6 bases). There are 17 residues in the CDR3. The V gene lost 3 bases and the J gene lost 3 bases, with 19 bases spanning the gap. Germline loops: CDR1 MNHEY, CDR2 SMNVEV (reference sequence). CDR3 bases: TGTGCCAGCAGTTTTTTATATTCGGACAGACAGACAGATACGCAGTATTTT. This encodes CASSFLYSDRQTDTQYF.

This clone occurred a few times. The rearrangement uses TRBV11-2 and TRBJ1-5; the D gene is possibly TRBD1 (5 bases). The CDR3 has 15 amino acids. CDR1 SGHAT and CDR2 FQNNGV come from the germline V gene. The V end lost 1 base, the J end lost 0 bases, and 7 bases lay between the germline ends. For the CDR3, the DNA is TGTGCCAGCAGCTTAGGGACATATAGCAATCAGCCCCAGCATTTT. Protein: CASSLGTYSNQPQHF.

The J gene is TRBJ2-3, the V gene TRBV4-3, with a weak D call TRBD2 (7 bases). The CDR3 has 16 residues. CDR1 and CDR2 (germline): LGHNA, YSLEER. V was trimmed by 0 bases and J by 4 bases, leaving 14 bases between them. CDR3 residues: CASSQEAGAEADTQYF. The DNA of the CDR3 is TGCGCCAGCAGCCAAGAGGCGGGGGCAGAAGCAGATACGCAGTATTTT.

The V gene is TRBV7-9, the J gene TRBJ1-3; 8 bases agree with TRBD1. The CDR3 spans 19 residues. The ends lost 1 base at V and 0 bases at J; junction bases unmatched: 11. The germline gives CDR1 SEHNR, CDR2 FQNEAQ (reference sequence). CDR3 DNA sequence: TGTGCCAGCAGCTTAGGAGGTTTGCAGGGGGCCACCTCTGGAAACACCATATATTTT. Protein product: CASSLGGLQGATSGNTIYF.

V is TRBV11-1 and J is TRBJ2-3; 14 bases agree with TRBD2. The V and J ends lost 4 bases and 3 bases, in that order; junction bases with no gene match: 9. CDR3 length equals 18 residues. Germline CDR1 reads SGHAT; CDR2 reads FQDESV (reference sequence). The CDR3 reads CASSYTGTSGGRTDTQYF. For the CDR3, the DNA is TGTGCCAGCAGCTACACCGGGACTAGCGGGGGCAGGACAGATACGCAGTATTTT.

The rearrangement joins TRBV9 to TRBJ1-1, with TRBD1 as a possible D gene (6 bases). V lost 4 bases, J lost 1 base, and 8 bases lay in between. Germline-derived CDR1 and CDR2 are SGDLS and YYNGEE. CDR3 length: 13 residues. CDR3: CASSPTGNTEAFF. The CDR3 nucleotides read TGTGCCAGCAGCCCGACAGGGAACACTGAAGCTTTCTTT. The variable domain in full, completed from reference TRBV9 and TRBJ1-1, reads DSGVTQTPKHLITATGQRVTLRCSPRSGDLSVYWYQQSLDQGLQFLIQYYNGEERAKGNILERFSAQQFPDLHSELNLSSLELGDSALYFCASSPTGNTEAFFGQGTRLTVV.

The sample holds a few counts of this clone. The rearrangement joins TRBV29-1 to TRBJ1-1; tentatively, D is TRBD1 (5 bases). Trimming took 6 bases from V and 4 from J, leaving 15 bases between them. Germline V gene data show CDR1 as SQVTM and CDR2 as ANQGSEA. The CDR3 is 13 amino acids. In nucleotides, the CDR3 is TGCAGCGTCAAACGACAGACGACCACTGAAGCTTTCTTT. As protein: CSVKRQTTTEAFF. The whole variable domain, remainder taken from reference TRBV29-1 and TRBJ1-1, is SAVISQKPSRDICQRGTSLTIQCQVDSQVTMMFWYRQQPGQSLTLIATANQGSEATYESGFVIDKFPISRPNLTFSTLTVSNMSPEDSSIYLCSVKRQTTTEAFFGQGTRLTVV.

CDR3 sequence reads: CATSRDRMGARQPQHF. As DNA, the CDR3 is TGTGCCACCAGCAGAGATCGGATGGGGGCGCGCCAGCCCCAGCATTTT. The rearrangement links TRBV15 to TRBJ1-5, with D possibly matching TRBD1 (6 bases). The CDR3 is 16 amino acids. V lost 0 bases and J lost 7, with 16 bases in between. Per germline, CDR1 LNHNV and CDR2 YYDKDF (reference sequence).

The V gene is TRBV2, the J gene TRBJ1-2, with D possibly being TRBD1 (5 bases). CDR1 is SNHLY, CDR2 FYNNEI, per germline. V lost 6 bases, J lost 4 bases, and 12 bases lay in between. This CDR3 region has 13 residues. CDR3 residues: CASSREGLYGYTF. Here the CDR3 DNA reads TGTGCCAGCAGCAGGGAGGGACTCTATGGCTACACCTTC.